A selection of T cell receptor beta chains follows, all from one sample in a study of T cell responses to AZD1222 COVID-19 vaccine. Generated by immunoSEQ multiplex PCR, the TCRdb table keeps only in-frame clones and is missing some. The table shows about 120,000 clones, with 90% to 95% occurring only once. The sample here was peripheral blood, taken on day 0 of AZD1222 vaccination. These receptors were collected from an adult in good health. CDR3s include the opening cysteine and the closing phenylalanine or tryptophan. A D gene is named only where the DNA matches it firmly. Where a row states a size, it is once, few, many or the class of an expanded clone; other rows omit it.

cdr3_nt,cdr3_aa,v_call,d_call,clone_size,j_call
TGTGCCAGCAGCTTACAGGGTATTTCTGGAAACACCATATATTTT,CASSLQGISGNTIYF,TRBV7-3,-,-,TRBJ1-3
TGTGCCAGCTCCCCGGGACAGGGTATCTCTGGAAACACCATATATTTT,CASSPGQGISGNTIYF,TRBV18,TRBD1,-,TRBJ1-3
TGTGCCAGCAGCCACCGACACTCTGGGGCCAACGTCCTGACTTTC,CASSHRHSGANVLTF,TRBV3-1/TRBV3-2,-,-,TRBJ2-6
TGTGCCAGCAGCTTTGGGACTAGCGAACACTACGAGCAGTACTTC,CASSFGTSEHYEQYF,TRBV7-2,TRBD2,-,TRBJ2-7
TGTGCCAGCAGATTGTACTATCAGGGGTCCACTGAAGCTTTCTTT,CASRLYYQGSTEAFF,TRBV5-6,-,-,TRBJ1-1
TGCGCCAGCAGCCGGCGTCTAGCGGGAGCGGGGGAGCTGTTTTTT,CASSRRLAGAGELFF,TRBV5-1,TRBD2,-,TRBJ2-2
TGTGCCAGCAGCTTGAGCGGTTCGGGTGCGGGAACAGATACGCAGTATTTT,CASSLSGSGAGTDTQYF,TRBV9,-,once,TRBJ2-3
TGTGCCAGCAAACAGGGGGGTACTGAAGCTTTCTTT,CASKQGGTEAFF,TRBV27,TRBD1,-,TRBJ1-1
TGTGCCAGCAGTGGAACTAGCGGGATCAGCTCCTACAATGAGCAGTTCTTC,CASSGTSGISSYNEQFF,TRBV2,TRBD2,-,TRBJ2-1
TGCGCCAGCAGCTTGGACAGACCCACAGATACGCAGTATTTT,CASSLDRPTDTQYF,TRBV5-1,-,-,TRBJ2-3
TGTGCCAGCAGTGATAGGGCGGGGATTGATGCAACTAATGAAAAACTGTTTTTT,CASSDRAGIDATNEKLFF,TRBV2,-,-,TRBJ1-4
TGTGCCCATAAGGGGGACACTGAAGCTTTCTTT,CAHKGDTEAFF,TRBV30,-,-,TRBJ1-1
TGTGCCAGCACCCACTCCGGGACTAGCGTTGGGACCCAGTACTTC,CASTHSGTSVGTQYF,TRBV6-6,TRBD2,-,TRBJ2-5
TGTGCCAGCAGCCCTTACGGGGGCGGGATCTACAATGAGCAGTTCTTC,CASSPYGGGIYNEQFF,TRBV7-2,-,-,TRBJ2-1
TGTGCCAGCAGCGTAGCGCCTATTCTCGCTAAGGGCTACACCTTC,CASSVAPILAKGYTF,TRBV9,-,-,TRBJ1-2
TGCGCCTCCAACACCGGGACAGAGGGTGGCTACACCTTC,CASNTGTEGGYTF,TRBV5-1,TRBD1,-,TRBJ1-2
TGTGCCAGTAGTATCAGGGATCATAATCAGCCCCAGCATTTT,CASSIRDHNQPQHF,TRBV19,-,-,TRBJ1-5
TGTGCCATCAGTGAGTCGAATCGGGACAGGGGGCGCAGATATCATGGCTACACCTTC,CAISESNRDRGRRYHGYTF,TRBV10-3,TRBD1,-,TRBJ1-2
TGTGCCAGCAGCCGGGACTCTACCTACGAGCAGTACTTC,CASSRDSTYEQYF,TRBV27,-,-,TRBJ2-7
TGTGCCAGCAGTTTTATGATTAATTCACCCCTCCACTTT,CASSFMINSPLHF,TRBV27,-,-,TRBJ1-6
TGTGCCAGCACCGGGTCACAGGGTTCGGGAAATTCACCCCTCCACTTT,CASTGSQGSGNSPLHF,TRBV2,-,once,TRBJ1-6
TGTGCCAGCAGACGGGACTCCCGGGGTCGAGGTGAGCAGTTCTTC,CASRRDSRGRGEQFF,TRBV6-5,-,-,TRBJ2-1
TGTGCCAGCGGTAGAGGCTCCACCTACGAGCAGTACTTC,CASGRGSTYEQYF,TRBV11-1,-,-,TRBJ2-7
TGTGCCTGGAGTGTTGGTCAGGGCACAGATACGCAGTATTTT,CAWSVGQGTDTQYF,TRBV30,-,-,TRBJ2-3
TGTGCCTGGAGTGTACTAACAGGGGATTCACCCCTCCACTTT,CAWSVLTGDSPLHF,TRBV30,TRBD1,-,TRBJ1-6
TGTGCCAGCAGTCTGACAAGAGGGGGCGAGCAGTACTTC,CASSLTRGGEQYF,TRBV3-1/TRBV3-2,-,-,TRBJ2-7
TGTGCCAGCAGCTTAGCCCCCGGACAGGAACTGTATGGCTACACCTTC,CASSLAPGQELYGYTF,TRBV5-6,TRBD1,-,TRBJ1-2
TGCGCCAGCAGTGAAATAGGGCTGGGTGGCTACACCTTC,CASSEIGLGGYTF,TRBV4-1,-,-,TRBJ1-2
TGCGCCAGCAGCTTGGGGACAGGTAGCAATCAGCCCCAGCATTTT,CASSLGTGSNQPQHF,TRBV5-1,TRBD1,few,TRBJ1-5
TGTGCCAGCAGCCTGGGGGGACCGGCCTATTACAATGAGCAGTTCTTC,CASSLGGPAYYNEQFF,TRBV7-2,-,-,TRBJ2-1
TGTGCCACCAGTGCCACAGGGGGCGTTAGTGGCTACACCTTC,CATSATGGVSGYTF,TRBV24-1,TRBD1,once,TRBJ1-2
TGTGCCAGCAGTTTTTTTTGTCCCCGGCTAGCGGGAGGACTACCCCACCTCAACAATGAGCAGTTCTTC,CASSFFCPRLAGGLPHLNNEQFF,TRBV11-2,TRBD2,-,TRBJ2-1
TGTGCCAGCCAGGTAGAACAGCTCACCGGGGAGCTGTTTTTT,CASQVEQLTGELFF,TRBV6-4,-,-,TRBJ2-2
TGTGCCAGCAGCTTAGAAGGGCTGGCCACCGGGGAGCTGTTTTTT,CASSLEGLATGELFF,TRBV7-3,-,-,TRBJ2-2
TGTGCCAGCAGCTTAGAGGCAGGGGGCTTGGGCAATCAGCCCCAGCATTTT,CASSLEAGGLGNQPQHF,TRBV7-6,TRBD1,-,TRBJ1-5
TGTGCCAGCAGCCAAACGGACATTCAATTAATTGGAAACACCATATATTTT,CASSQTDIQLIGNTIYF,TRBV3-1/TRBV3-2,-,-,TRBJ1-3
TGTGCCAGCAGCCAAGACCTTAGCGGGATTGAGACCCAGTACTTC,CASSQDLSGIETQYF,TRBV4-2,TRBD2,once,TRBJ2-5
TGTGCCAGCAGTTCCGGACAGGCCCTTACCTTC,CASSSGQALTF,TRBV12-3/TRBV12-4,TRBD1,-,TRBJ1-2
TGTGCCAGCAGTATTGATGGGCAGCCTAATAATTCACCCCTCCACTTT,CASSIDGQPNNSPLHF,TRBV5-5,-,-,TRBJ1-6
TGTGCTAGTGAGGTTTCGTACGAGCAGTACTTC,CASEVSYEQYF,TRBV12-5,-,once,TRBJ2-7
TGTGCCAGCAGTGAGGGCAGGGCGGACGGGAAGAGACTGTTTTTT,CASSEGRADGKRLFF,TRBV2,-,-,TRBJ1-4
TGCAGCGTTGAGGGGACAGGGGTCTACAATGAGCAGTTCTTC,CSVEGTGVYNEQFF,TRBV29-1,TRBD1,-,TRBJ2-1
TGCAGCGTTGGAGTCGGCAGAAATCAGCCCCAGCATTTT,CSVGVGRNQPQHF,TRBV29-1,-,-,TRBJ1-5
TGCGCCAGCAACAACAGGGGGAGCACAGATACGCAGTATTTT,CASNNRGSTDTQYF,TRBV4-3,TRBD1,-,TRBJ2-3
TGCAGCGTTGTACTAGCGGTACACAATGAGCAGTTCTTC,CSVVLAVHNEQFF,TRBV29-1,TRBD2,-,TRBJ2-1
TGTGCCATCACGGGGACAGGATACAATGAGCAGTTCTTC,CAITGTGYNEQFF,TRBV10-3,TRBD1,-,TRBJ2-1
TGTGCTAGTGGTTTGATACAGGGGTACACCGGGGAGCTGTTTTTT,CASGLIQGYTGELFF,TRBV12-5,TRBD1,-,TRBJ2-2
TGCGCCAGCAGCCAAGATCAGGCGAGCTCCTATAATTCACCCCTCCACTTT,CASSQDQASSYNSPLHF,TRBV4-3,-,-,TRBJ1-6
TGTGCCAGTAGTCCTACTAGCGGGGGGAACTACAATGAGCAGTTCTTC,CASSPTSGGNYNEQFF,TRBV19,TRBD2,-,TRBJ2-1
TGCGCCAGCAGCCTTTTTGTGGACCAAGAGACCCAGTACTTC,CASSLFVDQETQYF,TRBV5-1,-,-,TRBJ2-5
TGTGCCAGCAGCCCCGAATGGGGGTTTGGAAACACCATATATTTT,CASSPEWGFGNTIYF,TRBV3-1/TRBV3-2,-,once,TRBJ1-3
TGTGCCAGTAGGCTTTTCGGGACAACATCCTACGAGCAGTACTTC,CASRLFGTTSYEQYF,TRBV19,-,-,TRBJ2-7
TGTGCCAGCTCACCAGTCGGTGCGGGAGGTGGTTCTAATGAGCAGTTCTTC,CASSPVGAGGGSNEQFF,TRBV18,TRBD2,-,TRBJ2-1
TGTGCCAGCCTGGGGGGCAATGAGCAGTTCTTC,CASLGGNEQFF,TRBV27,-,-,TRBJ2-1
TGTGCCAGCAGCCCTCCCCATGCGTTGGGGAAGTATTTT,CASSPPHALGKYF,TRBV7-2,-,-,TRBJ2-3
TGTGCCAGCAGTTTCAATGGACTAGCATTCGCCGGGGAGCTGTTTTTT,CASSFNGLAFAGELFF,TRBV27,TRBD2,-,TRBJ2-2
TGTGCCAGCAGCCAAGGGTCCCCTAGCGGGAGTAGGTCCTACGAGCAGTACTTC,CASSQGSPSGSRSYEQYF,TRBV3-1/TRBV3-2,TRBD2,-,TRBJ2-7
TGTGCCAGCAGTACTACCCCGACAGGGGTCAACGAGCAGTACTTC,CASSTTPTGVNEQYF,TRBV27,TRBD1,-,TRBJ2-7
TGTGCCAGCAACGAAGCCCCGGGACAGACTTATTCACCCCTCCACTTT,CASNEAPGQTYSPLHF,TRBV27,TRBD1,-,TRBJ1-6
TGTGCCAGCTCACCCATTCAGATCACTAGCGGGCGGAGCACAGATACGCAGTATTTT,CASSPIQITSGRSTDTQYF,TRBV18,TRBD2,-,TRBJ2-3